The TCR beta chain under discussion was sequenced for a study of blood T cell repertoires in COVID-19. Looking at the study overall: Both acute and convalescent COVID-19 samples were obtained from the United States, Italy and Spain. Sample material is recorded as cDNA or gDNA derived from T cells, B-cell-depleted T cells, or PBMCs.

Trimming removed 6 bases from V and 5 bases from J, with 16 bases in between. CDR3 length: 14 residues. The germline gives CDR1 WNHNN, CDR2 SYGVQD (reference sequence). Original processing methods: Amplification of reference gene primers provided the estimated nucleated cell counts. Assay used: immunoSEQ multiplex PCR; TCRdb lists only in-frame clones, some missing. That table supplies the V and J calls and clone size; D and trimming were determined from the DNA. The sample yields under 200,000 clones, approximately 86% seen once. This chain uses TRBV10-1 with TRBJ1-1; a weak D match, TRBD1 (6 bases). The sequence was obtained from a man aged 18 to 30 with acute or convalescent COVID-19. The sample consisted of peripheral blood. The CDR3 region is CASRGNLQGTEAFF. The DNA of the CDR3 is TGCGCCAGCAGGGGTAACCTTCAGGGGACTGAAGCTTTCTTT.